This T cell receptor (beta chain) was sequenced for a study of T cell repertoires in cytomegalovirus infection. Overall study: Well-studied HLA-B-restricted CMV epitopes were used in the study alongside recently identified HLA-C-restricted ones. Public signatures in TCR beta pointed to CMV infection and matching HLA type.

This clonotype was counted only a few times. The antigen is undetermined. Study observations and caveats: What dominated the ex vivo response were HLA-C-restricted CMV-specific TCR beta clonotypes.

From germline, CDR1 is MDHEN and CDR2 SYDVKM. The CDR3 has 13 residues. The germline V and J ends were trimmed by 8 bases and 5 bases, with 12 bases remaining between them. TCRdb re-derived calls from the reads in MiXCR, one entry per CDR3 protein. Among around 430,000 distinct CDR3 sequences listed, 42% were seen once. The clonotype comes from a human donor in good health (CMV status not recorded). Some clones in this sample may be carry-over from other donors' samples. The sample here was cultured PBMCs, taken from culture after CMV antigen stimulation. The chain couples TRBV28 to TRBJ1-4, with D possibly matching TRBD1 (5 bases). The CDR3 DNA reads TGTGCCAGCGAGGGGAACGAAAATGAAAAACTGTTTTTT. Its protein is CASEGNENEKLFF.